A single sample is the source of the 32 T cell receptor beta chains below, sequenced in a study of breast tumors, draining lymph nodes, adjacent tissues (dated by TCRdb to between 2015 and 2016). The library was obtained by multiplex PCR. Instrument used: Illumina HiSeq 2000. TCRdb's own reprocessing of the public reads used fastp at Q25 and MiXCR and kept productive beta chains. Rows with one shared CDR3 protein collapse into an entry with the most common genes and DNA. The sample records about 63,000 distinct CDR3 sequences, around three fifths of which are singletons. Around 19% of the sample rests with the top ten. The sequenced material came from breast tumor tissue. The receptors stem from a female donor with breast cancer. Some clones in this sample may be carry-over from other donors' samples.

The CDR3 nucleotides are TGTGCCAGCAGTTTTGACTACGAGCAGTACTTC. Protein sequence: CASSFDYEQYF. The chain carries TRBV2 and TRBJ2-7; D is uncertain. Trimming removed 5 bases at V and 3 bases at J, with 5 bases between. Germline CDR1 SNHLY, CDR2 FYNNEI. The CDR3 covers 11 residues.

This clonotype has just a few counts. A read error may explain this, as a much larger clone is one base away. This chain uses TRBV9 with TRBJ2-1; 11 bases agree with TRBD2. The CDR3 runs to 14 residues. The V gene's germline CDR1 is SGDLS and CDR2 YYNGEE. CDR3 region: CASTVAGGPGEQSF. DNA for the CDR3: TGTGCCAGCACCGTAGCGGGAGGGCCCGGTGAGCAGTCCTTC.

The rearrangement uses TRBV15 and TRBJ2-7, with 12 positions matching TRBD2. The CDR3 is 16 residues long. The ends lost 1 base at V and 4 bases at J; junction bases unmatched: 5. From germline, CDR1 is LNHNV and CDR2 YYDKDF (reference sequence). The chain's CDR3 is CATSRGSGLAGYEQYF. In nucleotides, the CDR3 is TGTGCCACCAGCAGAGGGTCGGGACTAGCGGGTTACGAGCAGTACTTC. Drawing the rest from reference TRBV15 and TRBJ2-7, the complete variable domain is DAMVIQNPRYQVTQFGKPVTLSCSQTLNHNVMYWYQQKSSQAPKLLFHYYDKDFNNEADTPDNFQSRRPNTSFCFLDIRSPGLGDTAMYLCATSRGSGLAGYEQYFGPGTRLTVT.

As for this clonotype: At one end, the junction sequence differs from germline, possibly due to a read error. This chain joins TRBV9 and TRBJ2-1; TRBD2 is a possible D gene (7 bases). Germline V CDR1 and CDR2: SGDLS, YYNGEE. This CDR3 comprises 14 residues. The CDR3 sequence: CASSTRGGYDEHFF. The CDR3 bases are TGTGCCAGCAGCACTAGGGGGGGTTACGATGAGCACTTCTTC.

The gene calls are TRBV12-3 or TRBV12-4 and TRBJ2-7, with D unclear. V lost 1 base and J lost 4, with 8 bases in between. The CDR3 length is 13 residues. The chain's CDR3 is CASSLEVGYEQYF. The DNA of the CDR3 is TGTGCCAGCAGTTTAGAGGTCGGGTACGAGCAGTACTTC.

The chain carries TRBV28 and TRBJ1-2; D is possibly TRBD1 (5 bases). There are 13 residues in the CDR3. The ends were cut back, 6 bases at V and 0 bases at J, with 8 bases in the middle. Germline loops: CDR1 MDHEN, CDR2 SYDVKM. The CDR3 protein is CASRSGANYGYTF. The CDR3 nucleotides read TGTGCCAGCAGATCGGGGGCTAACTATGGCTACACCTTC.

This clonotype was counted at least ten times. The genes are TRBV11-2 and TRBJ2-1, with unresolved D. The CDR3 length is 15 residues. V lost 2 bases to trimming and J lost 1 base, with 9 bases between them. The germline CDR1 and CDR2 sequences are SGHAT and FQNNGV. The CDR3 nucleotides are TGTGCCAGCAGCTTAAACCCTGATTCCTACAATGAGCAGTTCTTC. It translates to CASSLNPDSYNEQFF.

The chain joins TRBV20-1 to TRBJ1-2; 7 positions agree with TRBD1. The CDR3 runs 13 residues. The trim removed 5 bases at V and 3 bases at J, leaving 6 bases unmatched. Germline CDR1 and CDR2: DFQATT and SNEGSKA (reference sequence). CDR3 coding DNA: TGCAGTGCTCCCCCGGGACAGCACTATGGCTACACCTTC. Amino acids: CSAPPGQHYGYTF.

This chain links TRBV9 with TRBJ1-4; tentatively, D is TRBD1 (5 bases). The CDR3 spans 16 residues. Per germline, CDR1 SGDLS and CDR2 YYNGEE. V lost 4 bases and J 4 bases, leaving 17 bases between the germline ends. CDR3 nucleotides: TGTGCCAGCAGCACATCAGGGCTAGCGGGTAATGAAAAACTGTTTTTT. The encoded protein is CASSTSGLAGNEKLFF.

This clonotype was detected once. One end of the junction fails to match germline, which may point to a read error. This chain joins TRBV15 and TRBJ1-5; D is unresolved. This CDR3 spans 17 amino acids. Germline V gives CDR1 LNHNV, CDR2 YYDKDF (reference sequence). The CDR3 reads CLERGPGRPISNQPQHF. Here the CDR3 DNA reads TGCCTGGAGCGAGGCCCCGGCAGGCCGATTAGCAATCAGCCCCAGCATTTT.

In the case of this clonotype: The missing conserved phenylalanine or tryptophan at the end of this CDR3 makes a read error likely. It is unclear where the CDR3 begins or ends on the DNA, so no DNA is shown, and the CDR3 is as TCRdb lists it. CDR3 sequence: CASSRRTDPRQPQHL. V usage is TRBV19 and J usage is TRBJ1-5; the listed D gene, TRBD1, was not tested against the DNA. The CDR3 extends over 15 residues, inclusive of both ends. The germline V gene encodes CDR1 LNHDA and CDR2 SQIVND (reference sequence).

This chain connects TRBV14 to TRBJ1-4; 7 bases match TRBD1. The trim removed 6 bases at V and 0 bases at J, leaving 10 bases unmatched. CDR1 is SGHDN and CDR2 is FVKESK in the germline V gene. CDR3 length equals 17 residues. The CDR3 loop is CASRLTGDQPTNEKLFF. CDR3 sequence (DNA): TGTGCCAGCAGGCTAACAGGGGACCAACCAACTAATGAAAAACTGTTTTTT.

V and J are TRBV2 and TRBJ2-3; 10 nucleotides line up with TRBD2. This CDR3 is 18 amino acids long. The germline V gene encodes CDR1 SNHLY and CDR2 FYNNEI. With 3 bases clipped from V and 3 bases from J, the junction kept 12 bases outside the gene matches. CDR3 amino acids: CASSEGSAGGPGTDTQYF. The CDR3 nucleotides are TGTGCCAGCAGTGAGGGTTCAGCGGGAGGGCCGGGAACAGATACGCAGTATTTT.

The chain carries TRBV12-3 or TRBV12-4 and TRBJ1-2; unclear D gene. The CDR3 has 15 residues. V was pared by 3 bases and J by 0 bases, with 11 bases between. The CDR3 here is CASSFDVPTNYGYTF. The DNA of the CDR3 is TGTGCCAGCAGTTTTGACGTCCCGACTAACTATGGCTACACCTTC.

The chain recombines TRBV7-2 with TRBJ1-4; 8 nucleotides agree with TRBD1. The CDR3 has 15 residues. Germline assignment: CDR1 SGHTA and CDR2 FQGNSA. The trim removed 5 bases at V and 8 bases at J, leaving 10 bases unmatched. DNA for the CDR3: TGTGCCAGCAGCCACCGACAGGGGTGGGACGAAAAACTGTTTTTT. It yields the protein CASSHRQGWDEKLFF.

As regards this clonotype: Without the conserved terminal phenylalanine or tryptophan, this CDR3 likely stems from a read error. The limits of the CDR3 on the DNA are not certain, so only TCRdb's listed CDR3 is given. The chain carries TRBV5-1 and TRBJ1-3; TRBD1 reflects the table's D call only, with no check against the DNA. The CDR3 spans 10 amino acids, including both terminal residues. Per germline, CDR1 SGHRS and CDR2 YFSETQ. CDR3 protein: CAGSQSPTGT.

In its sample, this clonotype was seen many times. The rearrangement links TRBV27 to TRBJ1-6; D gene uncertain. Trimming took 4 bases from V and 15 from J, leaving 25 bases between them. Germline CDR1 MNHEY, CDR2 SMNVEV (reference sequence). The CDR3 is 16 residues long. The CDR3 region has the DNA TGTGCCAGCAGTTGGGGTGGTGGACGCCATAGGGCTCGCCTCCACTTT. Translated: CASSWGGGRHRARLHF.

This chain connects TRBV9 to TRBJ2-1, with unresolved D. CDR1 and CDR2 from the germline V gene are SGDLS and YYNGEE. CDR3 length: 13 residues. Trimming removed 0 bases from V and 3 bases from J, with 4 bases in between. DNA of the CDR3: TGTGCCAGCAGCGTAGCTAGCTACAATGAGCAGTTCTTC. This codes for CASSVASYNEQFF.

V and J are TRBV6-1 and TRBJ2-1, with 10 bases aligning to TRBD2. V lost 3 bases to trimming and J lost 1 base; unmatched junction nucleotides: 0. The CDR3 is made up of 15 amino acids. Germline V gives CDR1 MNHNS, CDR2 SASEGT. CDR3 in DNA: TGTGCCAGCAGTGAGACTAGCGGGTCCTACAATGAGCAGTTCTTC. The encoded protein is CASSETSGSYNEQFF.

The J gene is TRBJ1-2, the V gene TRBV2; TRBD1 is a possible D gene (6 bases). Trimming pared 3 bases from V and 7 bases from J, leaving 18 bases between. From germline, CDR1 is SNHLY and CDR2 FYNNEI. The CDR3 runs 15 residues. CDR3 sequence (DNA): TGTGCCAGCAGTGAGGGGGGTAGCGGGACATTTGGCTACACCTTC. Amino acids: CASSEGGSGTFGYTF.

This clonotype appeared once. The chain employs TRBV19 and TRBJ2-1, with 9 bases lining up with TRBD1. Germline CDR1 reads LNHDA; CDR2 reads SQIVND (reference sequence). This CDR3 comprises 15 residues. V trimming: 6 bases; J trimming: 6 bases; junction bases outside the gene matches: 9. The CDR3 DNA sequence: TGTGCCAGTAGGGGTCCGGGACAGGGCGTCAATGAGCAGTTCTTC. Translating gives CASRGPGQGVNEQFF.

This chain uses TRBV2 with TRBJ2-3, with D perhaps matching TRBD2 (5 bases). Germline loops: CDR1 SNHLY, CDR2 FYNNEI. The CDR3 is 15 residues long. The germline V and J ends were trimmed by 5 bases and 2 bases, with 14 bases remaining between them. The CDR3 DNA reads as TGTGCCAGCAGTTCTATAGTGGGAGACACAGATACGCAGTATTTT. This gives the protein CASSSIVGDTDTQYF.

To note about this clonotype: A much larger clone differs from this one at a single base, so this may be a read error. This chain joins TRBV7-9 and TRBJ2-4; 9 bases are a match to TRBD1. Per germline, CDR1 SEHNR and CDR2 FQNEAQ (reference sequence). This CDR3 has 17 amino acids. CDR3 DNA: TGTGCCAGCAGCTTGGAGGGACAGGGTCTAGCCAAAAACCTTCAGTACTTC. It encodes CASSLEGQGLAKNLQYF.

This clonotype was counted only a few times. The J gene is TRBJ2-1, the V gene TRBV19; TRBD2 might be the D (6 bases). The CDR3 covers 13 residues. With 3 bases removed from V and 7 bases from J, the gap between germline ends came to 10 bases. Germline V gives CDR1 LNHDA, CDR2 SQIVND (reference sequence). CDR3 in DNA: TGTGCCAGTAGTATTCCGACTAGAAATGAGCAGTTCTTC. Translated, it gives CASSIPTRNEQFF.

This clonotype was recorded a few times. The V and J genes are TRBV29-1 and TRBJ2-3; perhaps D is TRBD1 or TRBD2 (5 bases each). Germline V gene data show CDR1 as SQVTM and CDR2 as ANQGSEA. Trimming cost V 4 bases and J 6 bases, with 17 bases left between them. This CDR3 comprises 14 residues. The CDR3 here is CSVVYYLGEDTQYF. CDR3 bases: TGCAGCGTTGTTTACTACTTAGGGGAGGATACGCAGTATTTT.

This clonotype came up many times. This may be a read error: a much more frequent sequence differs by one nucleotide. This chain joins TRBV6-5 and TRBJ2-5; 10 positions match TRBD1. The germline V gene has CDR1 MNHEY and CDR2 SVGAGI. The V segment lost 6 bases and the J segment 5 bases; nucleotides outside the gene matches: 12. This CDR3 comprises 16 residues. The CDR3 spells CASRRSPGQGYETQYF. The CDR3 DNA sequence: TGTGCCAGCAGGCGTTCTCCGGGACAGGGGTACGAGACCCAGTACTTC.

The V and J genes are TRBV2 and TRBJ2-3; D gene unclear. CDR3 length: 13 residues. With 3 bases removed from V and 4 bases from J, the gap between germline ends came to 8 bases. Germline CDR1 and CDR2: SNHLY and FYNNEI. The CDR3 loop is CASSEERPDTQYF. In nucleotides, the CDR3 is TGTGCCAGCAGTGAGGAGCGCCCAGATACGCAGTATTTT.

The sample holds many counts of this clonotype. The chain carries TRBV20-1 and TRBJ2-2; D might be TRBD1 (6 bases). This CDR3 spans 15 amino acids. V gave up 1 base and J gave up 4 bases, with 13 bases separating them. From germline, CDR1 is DFQATT and CDR2 SNEGSKA (reference sequence). The CDR3 DNA follows: TGCAGTGCTAGAGGCTGGGGGCAGGGCACCGGGGAGCTGTTTTTT. Amino acids: CSARGWGQGTGELFF.

The chain recombines TRBV29-1 with TRBJ1-6; TRBD1 agrees at 8 bases. The CDR3 has 13 residues. CDR1 SQVTM and CDR2 ANQGSEA come from the germline V gene. The CDR3 DNA reads TGCCAGCTCCCAGGGGGCCGGGTTTCACCCCTCCACTTT. Encoded protein: CQLPGGRVSPLHF.

V gene TRBV10-3 combines with J gene TRBJ2-5; 10 bases agree with TRBD2. J lost 4 bases, V lost 2 bases, and 13 bases had no gene match. Germline lookup yields CDR1 ENHRY and CDR2 SYGVKD. The CDR3 contains 18 residues. The CDR3 sequence is CAISEGPGSGRSRETQYF. In DNA form, the CDR3 reads TGTGCCATCAGTGAGGGCCCGGGTAGCGGGAGGTCGAGAGAGACCCAGTACTTC.

V and J are TRBV20-1 and TRBJ2-7, with TRBD2 identical over 11 bases. Germline-derived CDR1 and CDR2 are DFQATT and SNEGSKA (reference sequence). V lost 3 bases and J lost 4; bases outside the gene matches: 5. The CDR3 sequence is 14 residues long. The CDR3 DNA reads as TGCAGTGCTAGGGCCGGGACTAGCGGATACGAGCAGTACTTC. Translated, it gives CSARAGTSGYEQYF.

The sample holds many counts of this clonotype. The gene calls are TRBV7-2 and TRBJ1-3; 10 bases agree with TRBD1. Germline V gives CDR1 SGHTA, CDR2 FQGNSA. The CDR3 length is 15 residues. V lost 5 bases, J lost 8 bases, and 9 bases stayed unmatched. Here the CDR3 DNA reads TGTGCCAGCAGCCCAACCGGGACAGGGGCGGACACCATATATTTT. Its translation: CASSPTGTGADTIYF.